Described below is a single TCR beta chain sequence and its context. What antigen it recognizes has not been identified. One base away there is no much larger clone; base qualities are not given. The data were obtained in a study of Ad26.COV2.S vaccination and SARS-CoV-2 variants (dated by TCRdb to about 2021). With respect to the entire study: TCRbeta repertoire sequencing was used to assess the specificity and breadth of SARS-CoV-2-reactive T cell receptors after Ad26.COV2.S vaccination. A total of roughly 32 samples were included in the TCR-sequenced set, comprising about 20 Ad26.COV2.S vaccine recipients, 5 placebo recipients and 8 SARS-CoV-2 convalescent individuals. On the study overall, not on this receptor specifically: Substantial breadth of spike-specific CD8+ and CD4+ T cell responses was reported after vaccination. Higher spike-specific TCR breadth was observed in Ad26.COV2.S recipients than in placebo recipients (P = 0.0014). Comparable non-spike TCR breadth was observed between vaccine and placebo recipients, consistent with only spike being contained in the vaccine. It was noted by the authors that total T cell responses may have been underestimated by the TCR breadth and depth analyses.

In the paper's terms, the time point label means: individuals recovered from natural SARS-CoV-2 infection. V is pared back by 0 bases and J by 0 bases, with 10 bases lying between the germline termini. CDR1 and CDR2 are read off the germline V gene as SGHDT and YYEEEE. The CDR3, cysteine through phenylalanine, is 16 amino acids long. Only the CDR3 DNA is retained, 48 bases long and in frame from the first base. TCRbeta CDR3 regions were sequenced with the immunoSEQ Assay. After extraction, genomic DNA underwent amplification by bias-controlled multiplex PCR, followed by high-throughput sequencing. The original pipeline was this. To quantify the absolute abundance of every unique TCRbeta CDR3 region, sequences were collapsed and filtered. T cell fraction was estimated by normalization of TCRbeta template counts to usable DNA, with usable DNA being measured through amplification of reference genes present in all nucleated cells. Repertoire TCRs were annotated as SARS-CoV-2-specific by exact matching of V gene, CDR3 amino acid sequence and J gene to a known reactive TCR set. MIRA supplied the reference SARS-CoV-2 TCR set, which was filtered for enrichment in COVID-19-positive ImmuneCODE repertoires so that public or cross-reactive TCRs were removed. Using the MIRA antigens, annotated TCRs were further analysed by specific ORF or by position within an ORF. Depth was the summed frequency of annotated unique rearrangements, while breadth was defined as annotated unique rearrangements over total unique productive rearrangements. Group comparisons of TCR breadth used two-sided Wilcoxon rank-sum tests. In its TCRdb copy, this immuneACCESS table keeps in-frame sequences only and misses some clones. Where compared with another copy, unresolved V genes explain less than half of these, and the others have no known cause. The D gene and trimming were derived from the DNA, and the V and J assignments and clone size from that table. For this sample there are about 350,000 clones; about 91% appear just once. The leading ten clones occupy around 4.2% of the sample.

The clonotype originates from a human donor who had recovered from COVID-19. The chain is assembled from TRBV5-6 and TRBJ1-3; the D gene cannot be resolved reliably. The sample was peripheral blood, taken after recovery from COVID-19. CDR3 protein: CASSLGAVFSGNTIYF. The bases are TGTGCCAGCAGCTTGGGAGCTGTCTTCTCTGGAAACACCATATATTTT.